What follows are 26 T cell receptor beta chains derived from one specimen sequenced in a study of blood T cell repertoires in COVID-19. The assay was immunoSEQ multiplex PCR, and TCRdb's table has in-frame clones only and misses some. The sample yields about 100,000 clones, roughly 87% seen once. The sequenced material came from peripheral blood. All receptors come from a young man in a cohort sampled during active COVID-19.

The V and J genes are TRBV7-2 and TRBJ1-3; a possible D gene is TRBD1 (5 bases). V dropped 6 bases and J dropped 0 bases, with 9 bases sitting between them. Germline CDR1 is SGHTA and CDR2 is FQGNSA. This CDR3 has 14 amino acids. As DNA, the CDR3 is TGTGCCAGCAGGCGGGGGTACTCTGGAAACACCATATATTTT. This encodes CASRRGYSGNTIYF.

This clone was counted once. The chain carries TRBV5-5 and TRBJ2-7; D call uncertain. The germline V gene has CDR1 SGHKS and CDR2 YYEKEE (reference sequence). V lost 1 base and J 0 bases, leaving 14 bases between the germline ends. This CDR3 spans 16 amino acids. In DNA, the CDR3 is TGTGCCAGCAGCTTGACCGCGACAATCCTCTCCTACGAGCAGTACTTC. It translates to CASSLTATILSYEQYF.

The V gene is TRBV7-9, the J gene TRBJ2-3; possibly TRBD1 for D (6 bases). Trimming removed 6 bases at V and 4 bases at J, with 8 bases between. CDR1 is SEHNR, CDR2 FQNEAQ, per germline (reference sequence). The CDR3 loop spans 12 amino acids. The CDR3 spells CASRTGSDTQYF. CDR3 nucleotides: TGTGCCAGCAGAACAGGGTCAGATACGCAGTATTTT.

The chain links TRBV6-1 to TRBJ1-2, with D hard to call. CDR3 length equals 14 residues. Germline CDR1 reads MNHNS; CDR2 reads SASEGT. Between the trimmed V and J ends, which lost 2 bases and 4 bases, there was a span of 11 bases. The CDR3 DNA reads TGTGCCAGCAGTGAACGGCGGGATAGCTATGGCTACACCTTC. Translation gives CASSERRDSYGYTF.

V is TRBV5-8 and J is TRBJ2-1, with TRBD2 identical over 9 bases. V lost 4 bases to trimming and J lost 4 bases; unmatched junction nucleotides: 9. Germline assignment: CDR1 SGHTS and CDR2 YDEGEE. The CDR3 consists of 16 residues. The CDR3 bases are TGTGCCAGCAGCCCACTTGGTCTAGCGGGGTACAATGAGCAGTTCTTC. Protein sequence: CASSPLGLAGYNEQFF.

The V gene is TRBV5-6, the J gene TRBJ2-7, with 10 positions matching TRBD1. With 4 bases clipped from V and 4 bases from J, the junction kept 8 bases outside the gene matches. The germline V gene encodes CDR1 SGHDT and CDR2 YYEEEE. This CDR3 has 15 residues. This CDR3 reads CASSRTGGVPYEQYF. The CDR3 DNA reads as TGTGCCAGCAGCAGGACAGGGGGGGTCCCTTACGAGCAGTACTTC.

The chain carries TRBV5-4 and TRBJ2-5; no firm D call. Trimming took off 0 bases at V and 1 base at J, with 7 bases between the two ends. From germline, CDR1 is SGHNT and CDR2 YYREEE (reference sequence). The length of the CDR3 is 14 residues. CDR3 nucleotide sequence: TGTGCCAGCAGCTTGGGGGCCAGCCAAGAGACCCAGTACTTC. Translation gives CASSLGASQETQYF.

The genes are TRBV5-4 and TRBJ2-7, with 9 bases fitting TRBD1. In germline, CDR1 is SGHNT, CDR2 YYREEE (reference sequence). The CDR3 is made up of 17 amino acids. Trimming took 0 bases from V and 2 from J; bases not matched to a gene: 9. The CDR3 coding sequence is TGTGCCAGCAGCTTGGCGGGACAGGGAACCCAAGCCTACGAGCAGTACTTC. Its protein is CASSLAGQGTQAYEQYF.

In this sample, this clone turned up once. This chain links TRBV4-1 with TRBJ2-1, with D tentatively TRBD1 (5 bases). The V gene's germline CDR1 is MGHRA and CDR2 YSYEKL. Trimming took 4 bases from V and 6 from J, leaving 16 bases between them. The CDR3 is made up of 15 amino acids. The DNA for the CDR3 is TGCGCCAGCAGCCCCACTACCAGGGTTATCAATGAGCAGTTCTTC. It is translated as CASSPTTRVINEQFF.

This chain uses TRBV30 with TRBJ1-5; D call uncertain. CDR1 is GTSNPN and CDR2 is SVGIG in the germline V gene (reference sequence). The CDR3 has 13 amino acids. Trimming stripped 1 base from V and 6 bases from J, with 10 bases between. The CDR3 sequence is CAWSGAERQPQHF. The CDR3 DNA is TGTGCCTGGAGTGGCGCGGAACGTCAGCCCCAGCATTTT.

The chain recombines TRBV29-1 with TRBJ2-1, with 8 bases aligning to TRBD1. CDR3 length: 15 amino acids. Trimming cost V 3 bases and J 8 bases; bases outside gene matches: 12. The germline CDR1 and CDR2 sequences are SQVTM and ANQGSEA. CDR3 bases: TGCAGCGTTGAGGGTCCGGGGACAGGCATCCATGAGCAGTTCTTC. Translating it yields CSVEGPGTGIHEQFF.

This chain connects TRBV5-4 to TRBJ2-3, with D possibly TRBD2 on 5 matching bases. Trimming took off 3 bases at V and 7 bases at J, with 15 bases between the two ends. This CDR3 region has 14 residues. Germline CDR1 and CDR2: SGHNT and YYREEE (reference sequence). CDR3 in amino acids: CASSSPRTGYTQYF. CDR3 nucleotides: TGTGCCAGCAGCTCCCCCAGGACGGGGTATACGCAGTATTTT. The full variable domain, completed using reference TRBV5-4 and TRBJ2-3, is ETGVTQSPTHLIKTRGQQVTLRCSSQSGHNTVSWYQQALGQGPQFIFQYYREEENGRGNFPPRFSGLQFPNYSSELNVNALELDDSALYLCASSSPRTGYTQYFGPGTRLTVL.

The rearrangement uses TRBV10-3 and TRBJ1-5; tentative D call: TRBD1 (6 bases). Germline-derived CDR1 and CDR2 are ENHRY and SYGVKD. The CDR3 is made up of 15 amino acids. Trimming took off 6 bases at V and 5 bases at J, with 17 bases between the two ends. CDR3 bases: TGTGCCATCAGCCAGGGGAGGGGATGGGATCAGCCCCAGCATTTT. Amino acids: CAISQGRGWDQPQHF.

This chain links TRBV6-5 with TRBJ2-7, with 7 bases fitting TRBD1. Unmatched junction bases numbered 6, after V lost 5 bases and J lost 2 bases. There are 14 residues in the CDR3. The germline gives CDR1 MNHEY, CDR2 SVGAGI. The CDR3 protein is CASSPDRTTYEQYF. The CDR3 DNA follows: TGTGCCAGCAGTCCGGACAGGACGACCTACGAGCAGTACTTC.

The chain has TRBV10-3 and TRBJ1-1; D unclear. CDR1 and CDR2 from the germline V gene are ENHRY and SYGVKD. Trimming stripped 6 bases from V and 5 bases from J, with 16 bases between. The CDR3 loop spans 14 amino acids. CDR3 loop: CAIRGDGLGTEAFF. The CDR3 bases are TGTGCCATCAGGGGAGATGGGCTGGGGACTGAAGCTTTCTTT.

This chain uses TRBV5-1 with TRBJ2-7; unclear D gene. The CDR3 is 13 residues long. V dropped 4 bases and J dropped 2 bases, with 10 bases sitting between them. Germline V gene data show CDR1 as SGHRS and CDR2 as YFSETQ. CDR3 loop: CASSSTSTYEQYF. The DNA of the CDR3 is TGCGCCAGCAGCAGTACCAGTACCTACGAGCAGTACTTC.

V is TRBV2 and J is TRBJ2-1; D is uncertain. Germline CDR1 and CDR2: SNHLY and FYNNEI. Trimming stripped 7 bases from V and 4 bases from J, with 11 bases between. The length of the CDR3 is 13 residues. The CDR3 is CASTLLLYNEQFF. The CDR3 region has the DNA TGTGCCAGCACCCTCCTCTTATACAATGAGCAGTTCTTC.

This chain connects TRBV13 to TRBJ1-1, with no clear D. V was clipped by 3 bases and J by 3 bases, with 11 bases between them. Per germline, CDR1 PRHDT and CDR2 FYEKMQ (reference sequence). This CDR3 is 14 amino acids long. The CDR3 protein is CASSFGGRYTEAFF. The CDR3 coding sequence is TGTGCCAGCAGCTTCGGAGGGCGGTACACTGAAGCTTTCTTT.

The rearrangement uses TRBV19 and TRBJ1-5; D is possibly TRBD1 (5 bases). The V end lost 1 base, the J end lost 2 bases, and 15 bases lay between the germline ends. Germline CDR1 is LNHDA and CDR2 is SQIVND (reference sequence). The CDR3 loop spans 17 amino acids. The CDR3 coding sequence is TGTGCCAGTAGTATAGCCCGTAGGGGCTGGGGCAATCAGCCCCAGCATTTT. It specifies CASSIARRGWGNQPQHF.

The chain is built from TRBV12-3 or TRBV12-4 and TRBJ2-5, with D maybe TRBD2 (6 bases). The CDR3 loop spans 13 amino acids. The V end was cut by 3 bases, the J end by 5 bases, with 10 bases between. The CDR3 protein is CASSFSGGETQYF. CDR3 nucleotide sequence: TGTGCCAGCAGTTTTTCAGGAGGGGAGACCCAGTACTTC.

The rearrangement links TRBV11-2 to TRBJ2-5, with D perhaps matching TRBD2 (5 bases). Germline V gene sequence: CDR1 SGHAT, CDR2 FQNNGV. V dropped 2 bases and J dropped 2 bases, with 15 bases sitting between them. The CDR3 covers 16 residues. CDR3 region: CASSLTSTRFQETQYF. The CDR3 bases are TGTGCCAGCAGCTTAACATCTACTAGATTTCAAGAGACCCAGTACTTC. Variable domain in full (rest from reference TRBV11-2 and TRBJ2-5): EAGVAQSPRYKIIEKRQSVAFWCNPISGHATLYWYQQILGQGPKLLIQFQNNGVVDDSQLPKDRFSAERLKGVDSTLKIQPAKLEDSAVYLCASSLTSTRFQETQYFGPGTRLLVL.

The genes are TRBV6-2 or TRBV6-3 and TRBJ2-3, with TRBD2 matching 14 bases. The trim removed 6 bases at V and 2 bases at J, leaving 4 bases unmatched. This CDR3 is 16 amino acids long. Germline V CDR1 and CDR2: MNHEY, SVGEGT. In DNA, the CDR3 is TGTGCCAGCAGCCGGACTAGCGGGGGGTACACAGATACGCAGTATTTT. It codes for CASSRTSGGYTDTQYF.

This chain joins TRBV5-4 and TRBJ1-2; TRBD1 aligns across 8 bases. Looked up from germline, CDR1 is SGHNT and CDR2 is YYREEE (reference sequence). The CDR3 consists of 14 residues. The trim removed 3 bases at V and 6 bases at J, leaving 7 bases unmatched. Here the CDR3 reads CASSSAGGGDGYTF. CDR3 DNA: TGTGCCAGCAGCTCAGCAGGGGGCGGCGATGGCTACACCTTC.

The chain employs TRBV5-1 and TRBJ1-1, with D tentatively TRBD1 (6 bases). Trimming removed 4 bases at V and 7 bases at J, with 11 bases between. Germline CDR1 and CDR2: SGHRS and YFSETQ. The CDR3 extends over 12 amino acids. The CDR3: CASSPQGFEAFF. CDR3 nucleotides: TGCGCCAGCAGCCCACAGGGATTTGAAGCTTTCTTT.

CDR3 nucleotides: TGTGCCAGTAGTATAAGCGGCACAGATACGCAGTATTTT. It codes for CASSISGTDTQYF. The chain combines TRBV19 with TRBJ2-3, with D unresolved. Germline CDR1 and CDR2: LNHDA and SQIVND (reference sequence). V was pared by 2 bases and J by 1 base, with 4 bases between. CDR3 length: 13 amino acids.

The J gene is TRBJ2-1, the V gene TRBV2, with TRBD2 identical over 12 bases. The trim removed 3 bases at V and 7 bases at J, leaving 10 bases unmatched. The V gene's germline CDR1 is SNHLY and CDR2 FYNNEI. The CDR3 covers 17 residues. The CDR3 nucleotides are TGTGCCAGCAGTGATAGGGCTAGCGGGGGGGCAAGGAATGAGCAGTTCTTC. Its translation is CASSDRASGGARNEQFF.